This TCR beta chain was found in a study of regulatory dendritic cells for organ transplantation. About the research overall: Regulatory dendritic cells came from monocytes given vitamin D3 and IL-10. On day 6, the dendritic cells were exposed to LPS. General study results and limits: Naive CD4+ and CD8+ repertoires were highly diverse; memory CD8+ was most oligoclonal.

Trimming took off 2 bases at V and 5 bases at J, with 3 bases between the two ends. The CDR3 totals 11 residues. CDR1 and CDR2 (germline): SEHNR, FQNEAQ (reference sequence). Assay used: immunoSEQ multiplex PCR; TCRdb lists only in-frame clones, some missing. The repertoire holds more than 15,000 clones, over 75% seen once, with 3.2% in the top ten. This clone was seen a few times. Its antigen remains unidentified. Sorted T cells were CFSE-labeled and cultured roughly five days with allogeneic regulatory or mature dendritic cells at 1:10. Naive CD45RA+ and memory CD45RO+ CD4+ or CD8+ T cells were FACS-sorted.

This TCR was sampled from a human donor in good health. The specimen was memory CD4+ T cells from blood cultured with regulatory dendritic cells. Sample subset: CD45RO+ memory T cells. The V call is TRBV7-9, the J call TRBJ2-5; D is ambiguous. As DNA, the CDR3 is TGTGCCAGCAGCTTATGGGAGACCCAGTACTTC. Translating it yields CASSLWETQYF.